A selection of T cell receptor beta chains follows, all from one sample in a study of breast tumors, draining lymph nodes, adjacent tissues. From the multiplex PCR reads, TCRdb called clonotypes with MiXCR, one entry per CDR3 protein. Of 15,000 to 20,000 distinct CDR3 sequences listed, 63% were seen once; the top ten hold about a fifth. The specimen sequenced was tumor-adjacent breast tissue. Every receptor here comes from a female donor with breast cancer. Some clones in this sample may be carry-over from other donors' samples. Both conserved end residues are part of each CDR3. A D gene is named only where the DNA matches it firmly. Some rows mark clone size as missing; the rest say once, few, many or name a class of expanded clone.

abundance: NA; v_gene: TRBV15; d_gene: NA; j_gene: TRBJ1-5; CDR3nt: TGTGCCACCAGCAGAGACCACAATCAGCCCCAGCATTTT; CDR3aa: CATSRDHNQPQHF
abundance: NA; v_gene: TRBV20-1; d_gene: TRBD2; j_gene: TRBJ2-3; CDR3nt: TGCAGTGCTGCTACGGGACTAGCGGGAGTGGCAGATACGCAGTATTTT; CDR3aa: CSAATGLAGVADTQYF
abundance: NA; v_gene: TRBV11-2; d_gene: NA; j_gene: TRBJ2-3; CDR3nt: TGTGCCAGCAGCTTAGATAGATACACAGATACGCAGTATTTT; CDR3aa: CASSLDRYTDTQYF
abundance: NA; v_gene: TRBV11-3; d_gene: TRBD2; j_gene: TRBJ2-5; CDR3nt: TGTGCCAGCAGCCGAACTAGCGCACAAGAGACCCAGTACTTC; CDR3aa: CASSRTSAQETQYF
abundance: NA; v_gene: TRBV25-1; d_gene: NA; j_gene: TRBJ1-2; CDR3nt: TGTGCCTCCTGGGCAGGGGCATATGGCTACACCTTC; CDR3aa: CASWAGAYGYTF
abundance: NA; v_gene: TRBV7-9; d_gene: NA; j_gene: TRBJ1-6; CDR3nt: TGTGCCAGCAACTTTGGGGGGGATAATTCACCCCTCCACTTT; CDR3aa: CASNFGGDNSPLHF
abundance: NA; v_gene: TRBV20-1; d_gene: TRBD2; j_gene: TRBJ2-7; CDR3nt: TGCAGTGCTAGGTTAAGGACTAGAACCTACGAGCAGTACTTC; CDR3aa: CSARLRTRTYEQYF
abundance: many; v_gene: TRBV7-3; d_gene: TRBD2; j_gene: TRBJ2-1; CDR3nt: TGTGCCAGCAGCTTAATGCGAGCGGGGTCCCTAAACACGGAGCAGTTCTTC; CDR3aa: CASSLMRAGSLNTEQFF
abundance: NA; v_gene: TRBV11-1; d_gene: TRBD2; j_gene: TRBJ2-3; CDR3nt: TGTGCCAGCAGCCTAAGACTAGCGGGGGGCTACAGCACAGATACGCAGTATTTT; CDR3aa: CASSLRLAGGYSTDTQYF
abundance: many; v_gene: TRBV9; d_gene: NA; j_gene: TRBJ1-1; CDR3nt: TGTGCCAGCAGCAAAGGAGGGCAGGGAGGCGCTGAAGCTTTCTTT; CDR3aa: CASSKGGQGGAEAFF
abundance: once; v_gene: TRBV7-9; d_gene: TRBD1; j_gene: TRBJ2-1; CDR3nt: TGTGCCAGCAGACCGACAGGGAATAAGGGCAATGAGCAGTTCTTC; CDR3aa: CASRPTGNKGNEQFF
abundance: NA; v_gene: TRBV7-8; d_gene: TRBD1; j_gene: TRBJ2-5; CDR3nt: TGTGCCAGCAGCTTAGCACTGGGACAGGGGGGAGAGACCCAGTACTTC; CDR3aa: CASSLALGQGGETQYF
abundance: NA; v_gene: TRBV13; d_gene: NA; j_gene: TRBJ2-1; CDR3nt: TGTGCCAGCAGCTTAGGTCAGCCTCGCTCGGAGCAGTTCTTC; CDR3aa: CASSLGQPRSEQFF
abundance: many; v_gene: TRBV12-3/TRBV12-4; d_gene: TRBD1; j_gene: TRBJ1-2; CDR3nt: TGTGCCAGCAGTTCCCAAACAGGGGGAAACTATGGCTACCCCTTC; CDR3aa: CASSSQTGGNYGYPF
abundance: many; v_gene: TRBV29-1; d_gene: TRBD1; j_gene: TRBJ1-4; CDR3nt: TGCAGCGTTGATAGCGGGTACGGGACAGGTGAAAAACTGTTTTTT; CDR3aa: CSVDSGYGTGEKLFF
abundance: NA; v_gene: TRBV20-1; d_gene: NA; j_gene: TRBJ2-6; CDR3nt: TGCAGTGCTACCCCCGGGGGACCCTCTGGGGCCAACGTCCTGACTTTC; CDR3aa: CSATPGGPSGANVLTF
abundance: NA; v_gene: TRBV19; d_gene: NA; j_gene: TRBJ1-5; CDR3nt: TGTGCCAGTAGTTTACAGGGAATTACGACCCAGCATTTT; CDR3aa: CASSLQGITTQHF
abundance: NA; v_gene: TRBV7-6; d_gene: NA; j_gene: TRBJ2-2; CDR3nt: TGTGCCAGCAGCTTCGATCCTGGGGGTAGCGCCCTGAACCCCGGGGAGCTGTTTTTT; CDR3aa: CASSFDPGGSALNPGELFF
abundance: NA; v_gene: TRBV19; d_gene: NA; j_gene: TRBJ1-6; CDR3nt: TGTGCCAGTAGTATCGGGCAGGCATATTCACCCCTCCACTTT; CDR3aa: CASSIGQAYSPLHF
abundance: NA; v_gene: TRBV7-2; d_gene: NA; j_gene: TRBJ1-6; CDR3nt: TGTGCCAGCAGCTTAGACGCAGGGGATTCACCCCTCCACTTT; CDR3aa: CASSLDAGDSPLHF
abundance: few; v_gene: TRBV24-1; d_gene: TRBD2; j_gene: TRBJ2-3; CDR3nt: TGTGCCACCCAGCTTAGCGGGAGCACAGATACGCAGTATTTT; CDR3aa: CATQLSGSTDTQYF
abundance: NA; v_gene: TRBV24-1; d_gene: TRBD1; j_gene: TRBJ2-1; CDR3nt: TGTGCCACCGGGACAGGGGGCTACAATGAGCAGTTCTTC; CDR3aa: CATGTGGYNEQFF
abundance: medium-sized; v_gene: TRBV5-1; d_gene: NA; j_gene: TRBJ2-7; CDR3nt: TGCGCCAGCAGCTTGGACGGCGGAATCTCCTACGAGCAGTACTTC; CDR3aa: CASSLDGGISYEQYF
abundance: NA; v_gene: TRBV29-1; d_gene: TRBD2; j_gene: TRBJ2-2; CDR3nt: TGCAGCGTACCACCCTGGACTAGCGGGAGTGGCGGGGAGCTGTTTTTT; CDR3aa: CSVPPWTSGSGGELFF
abundance: NA; v_gene: TRBV29-1; d_gene: NA; j_gene: TRBJ2-1; CDR3nt: TGCAGCGTGGTTAGACTAGTCGGGGCAACCGATGAGCAGTTCTTC; CDR3aa: CSVVRLVGATDEQFF
abundance: NA; v_gene: TRBV2; d_gene: TRBD2; j_gene: TRBJ2-7; CDR3nt: TGTGCCAGCAGTGAAGGGACTAGCGGGGTCGAGCAGTACTTC; CDR3aa: CASSEGTSGVEQYF
abundance: few; v_gene: TRBV19; d_gene: TRBD1; j_gene: TRBJ2-3; CDR3nt: TGTGCCAGTAGTGGGACAGGAGCTAGCACAGATACGCAGTATTTT; CDR3aa: CASSGTGASTDTQYF
abundance: once; v_gene: TRBV5-1; d_gene: NA; j_gene: TRBJ2-3; CDR3nt: TGCGCCAGCAGCTCCATCAGGGATGGCACAGATACGCAGTATTTT; CDR3aa: CASSSIRDGTDTQYF
abundance: many; v_gene: TRBV7-3; d_gene: NA; j_gene: TRBJ2-6; CDR3nt: TGTGCCAGCAGCCCGGTTGCTGGGGCCAACGTCCTGACTTTC; CDR3aa: CASSPVAGANVLTF
abundance: NA; v_gene: TRBV10-2; d_gene: NA; j_gene: TRBJ2-2; CDR3nt: TGCGCCAGCAGTGAAAGGGATAGATACTACACTATGAACACCGGGGAGCTGTTTTTT; CDR3aa: CASSERDRYYTMNTGELFF
abundance: NA; v_gene: TRBV11-2; d_gene: TRBD2; j_gene: TRBJ2-1; CDR3nt: TGTGCCAGCAGCTCTTCCAGGACTAGCGGATACAATGAGCAGTTCTTC; CDR3aa: CASSSSRTSGYNEQFF
abundance: once; v_gene: TRBV20-1; d_gene: NA; j_gene: TRBJ1-2; CDR3nt: TGCAGTGCTACGGACAGCCCCTATGGCTACACCTTC; CDR3aa: CSATDSPYGYTF
abundance: NA; v_gene: TRBV7-2; d_gene: NA; j_gene: TRBJ1-2; CDR3nt: TGTGCCAGCAGCTTAGCGGCAGAGGCTCTATGGGGCTACCCCTTC; CDR3aa: CASSLAAEALWGYPF
abundance: once; v_gene: TRBV20-1; d_gene: NA; j_gene: TRBJ1-3; CDR3nt: TGCAGTGCTAGCCCCACCCTAGGGTGGGGAAACACCATATATTTT; CDR3aa: CSASPTLGWGNTIYF
abundance: NA; v_gene: TRBV7-9; d_gene: NA; j_gene: TRBJ1-2; CDR3nt: TGTGCCAGCAGCTCCCGTGAAGGTGGCTACACCTTC; CDR3aa: CASSSREGGYTF
abundance: NA; v_gene: TRBV7-2; d_gene: TRBD1; j_gene: TRBJ2-5; CDR3nt: TGTGCCAGCAGCTTAGCACCTGTTGGGACAGGGGAAGAGACCCAGTACTTC; CDR3aa: CASSLAPVGTGEETQYF
abundance: NA; v_gene: TRBV9; d_gene: TRBD2; j_gene: TRBJ2-1; CDR3nt: TGTGCCAGCAGCGTAGTTTCTAGCGGCTACAATGAGCCGTTCTTC; CDR3aa: CASSVVSSGYNEPFF
abundance: NA; v_gene: TRBV19; d_gene: TRBD1; j_gene: TRBJ2-5; CDR3nt: TGTGCCAGTCGACAGGGGGCTCAAGAGACCCAGTACTTC; CDR3aa: CASRQGAQETQYF
abundance: NA; v_gene: TRBV2; d_gene: TRBD2; j_gene: TRBJ2-1; CDR3nt: TGTGCCAGCAGTGAAGTGGGTAGCGGGAGCGACAATGAGCAGTTCTTC; CDR3aa: CASSEVGSGSDNEQFF